One sample yielded the 12 T cell receptor beta chains listed below, sequenced in a study of cytomegalovirus exposure and HLA in healthy donors. The PCR ran on 60 Vbeta and 13 Jbeta primers. The table came from immunoSEQ multiplex PCR; TCRdb's copy has only in-frame clones and leaves some out. Of 150,000 to 200,000 clones listed, around 86% were seen once; the top ten hold 1.5% to 2%. The specimen sequenced was PBMCs. The receptor source for this set is a woman aged 18-30 years in good health and CMV-seronegative.

V usage is TRBV28 and J usage is TRBJ1-1; D perhaps matches TRBD1 (5 bases). Looked up from germline, CDR1 is MDHEN and CDR2 is SYDVKM. The CDR3 sequence is 16 residues long. Between the trimmed V and J ends, which lost 4 bases and 0 bases, there was a span of 15 bases. In DNA form, the CDR3 reads TGTGCCAGCAGTTCCACGGGGGGGATAGTGAACACTGAAGCTTTCTTT. Protein product: CASSSTGGIVNTEAFF.

V is TRBV6-1 and J is TRBJ2-3; 8 nucleotides align to TRBD2. The junction had 4 bases not matched to a gene; V was cut back by 6 bases and J by 5 bases. Germline CDR1 reads MNHNS; CDR2 reads SASEGT. The CDR3 has 13 residues. DNA of the CDR3: TGTGCCAGCAGACCGGGGGGGAAAGATACGCAGTATTTT. Amino acids: CASRPGGKDTQYF.

V and J are TRBV29-1 and TRBJ1-1, with a possible D match to TRBD1 (6 bases). The CDR3 has 13 amino acids. Trimming pared 7 bases from V and 1 base from J, leaving 13 bases between. Germline loops: CDR1 SQVTM, CDR2 ANQGSEA. The CDR3 nucleotides are TGCAGCGCCGGCGGGGGACAGAACACTGAAGCTTTCTTT. Residues: CSAGGGQNTEAFF. Full variable domain (outside the CDR3, taken from reference TRBV29-1 and TRBJ1-1): SAVISQKPSRDICQRGTSLTIQCQVDSQVTMMFWYRQQPGQSLTLIATANQGSEATYESGFVIDKFPISRPNLTFSTLTVSNMSPEDSSIYLCSAGGGQNTEAFFGQGTRLTVV.

V gene TRBV5-6 combines with J gene TRBJ1-1, with D possibly TRBD1 on 5 matching bases. Trimming took off 4 bases at V and 7 bases at J, with 17 bases between the two ends. Germline V gives CDR1 SGHDT, CDR2 YYEEEE. The CDR3 is 14 residues long. The CDR3 loop is CASSTPGLSLEAFF. DNA for the CDR3: TGTGCCAGCAGCACCCCGGGACTGAGTCTTGAAGCTTTCTTT.

As concerns this clone: The junction departs from germline at one end; a sequencing error may be responsible. The chain combines TRBV7-7 with TRBJ2-3, with TRBD2 matching 7 bases. This CDR3 is built from 19 residues. Germline-derived CDR1 and CDR2 are SSHAT and FNYEAQ (reference sequence). CDR3 nucleotide sequence: TGTGCTAGCAGCTTAGAACCTAGCGGAGATCTTATCGGCACAGATACGCAGTATTTT. Encoded protein: CASSLEPSGDLIGTDTQYF.

This chain connects TRBV2 to TRBJ2-1; D gene uncertain. The V gene's germline CDR1 is SNHLY and CDR2 FYNNEI. V was trimmed by 8 bases and J by 2 bases, leaving 10 bases between them. This CDR3 has 13 residues. CDR3 nucleotides: TGTGCCAGCTTTCGTGGCCCCTACAATGAGCAGTTCTTC. It translates to CASFRGPYNEQFF.

The rearrangement links TRBV4-1 to TRBJ2-1; 9 positions agree with TRBD2. Germline V lookup: CDR1 MGHRA, CDR2 YSYEKL. There are 17 residues in the CDR3. Losses at the gene ends were 4 bases for V and 1 base for J; bases not matched to a gene: 8. The chain's CDR3 is CASSRGAGGISYNEQFF. The DNA of the CDR3 is TGCGCCAGCAGCCGGGGAGCGGGGGGAATATCCTACAATGAGCAGTTCTTC.

The chain has TRBV14 and TRBJ1-2, with D unclear. Germline-derived CDR1 and CDR2 are SGHDN and FVKESK. The length of the CDR3 is 14 residues. Trimming removed 4 bases at V and 4 bases at J, with 13 bases between. CDR3 sequence reads: CASSPRADSYGYTF. CDR3 sequence (DNA): TGTGCCAGCAGCCCCCGAGCAGACTCCTATGGCTACACCTTC.

This clone was counted between two and nine times. V usage is TRBV5-1 and J usage is TRBJ1-2; 7 nucleotides match TRBD1. The CDR3 contains 13 residues. V shed 4 bases and J 8 bases; nucleotides not matched to a gene: 8. The germline gives CDR1 SGHRS, CDR2 YFSETQ. CDR3 in amino acids: CASSQNTGVGYTF. In nucleotides, the CDR3 is TGCGCCAGCAGCCAGAACACAGGGGTCGGCTACACCTTC.

The chain carries TRBV28 and TRBJ1-6; a weak D match, TRBD1 (5 bases). Trimming shortened V by 5 bases and J by 5 bases, and 13 bases separated the two germline ends. Germline V gives CDR1 MDHEN, CDR2 SYDVKM. CDR3 size: 15 residues. The CDR3 spells CASSAMGGDNSPLHF. CDR3 in DNA: TGTGCCAGCAGTGCCATGGGGGGGGATAATTCACCCCTCCACTTT.

This clone was seen more than once but under ten times. The chain combines TRBV4-1 with TRBJ1-2, with 9 bases identical to TRBD1. Germline CDR1 is MGHRA and CDR2 is YSYEKL. The trim removed 4 bases at V and 5 bases at J, leaving 8 bases unmatched. CDR3 length: 15 amino acids. The CDR3 here is CASSLLLGTGYGYTF. CDR3 nucleotides: TGCGCCAGCAGCCTTCTCCTCGGGACAGGGTATGGCTACACCTTC.

The rearrangement links TRBV7-6 to TRBJ1-4, with no clear D. CDR3 length equals 15 residues. From germline, CDR1 is SGHVS and CDR2 FNYEAQ. V shed 1 base and J shed 3 bases, with 9 bases lying between them. DNA for the CDR3: TGTGCCAGCAGCTTAGTGGGCGCCGCTAATGAAAAACTGTTTTTT. The encoded protein is CASSLVGAANEKLFF.